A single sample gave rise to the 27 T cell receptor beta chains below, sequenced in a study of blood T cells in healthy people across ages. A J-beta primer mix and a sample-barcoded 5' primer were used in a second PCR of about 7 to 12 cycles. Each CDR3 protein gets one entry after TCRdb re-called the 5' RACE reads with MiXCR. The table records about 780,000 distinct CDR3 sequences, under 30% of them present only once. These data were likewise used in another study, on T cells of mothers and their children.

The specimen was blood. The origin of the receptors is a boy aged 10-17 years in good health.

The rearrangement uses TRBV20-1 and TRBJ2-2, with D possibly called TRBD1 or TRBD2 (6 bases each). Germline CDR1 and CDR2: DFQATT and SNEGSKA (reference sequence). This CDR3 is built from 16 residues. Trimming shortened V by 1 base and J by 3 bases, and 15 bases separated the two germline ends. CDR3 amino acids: CSARGRGGGYTGELFF. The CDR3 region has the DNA TGCAGTGCTAGAGGGCGAGGGGGAGGTTACACCGGGGAGCTGTTTTTT.

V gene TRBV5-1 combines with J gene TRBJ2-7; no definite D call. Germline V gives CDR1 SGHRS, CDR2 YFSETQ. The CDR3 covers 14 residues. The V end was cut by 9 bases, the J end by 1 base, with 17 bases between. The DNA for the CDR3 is TGCGCCACCCGTGGGCCTGACGAGTCCTACGAGCAGTACTTC. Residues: CATRGPDESYEQYF.

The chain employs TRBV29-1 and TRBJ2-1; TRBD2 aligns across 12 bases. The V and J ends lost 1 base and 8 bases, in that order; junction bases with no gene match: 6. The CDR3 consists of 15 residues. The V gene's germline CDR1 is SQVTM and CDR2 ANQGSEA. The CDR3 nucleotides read TGCAGCGTTGAAGGGACTAGCGGGACTTTGGATGAGCAGTTCTTC. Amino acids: CSVEGTSGTLDEQFF.

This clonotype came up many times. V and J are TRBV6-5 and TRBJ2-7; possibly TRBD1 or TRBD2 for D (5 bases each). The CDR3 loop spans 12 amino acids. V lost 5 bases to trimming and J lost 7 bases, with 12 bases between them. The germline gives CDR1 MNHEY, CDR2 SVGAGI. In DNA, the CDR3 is TGTGCCAGCAGTCAAGTGGGACGGGAGCAGTACTTC. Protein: CASSQVGREQYF.

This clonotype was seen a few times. The CDR3 DNA sequence: TGTGCCAGCATTACGGGGCGCGAGCAGTACTTC. This gives the protein CASITGREQYF. The chain carries TRBV6-6 and TRBJ2-7; tentatively, D is TRBD1 or TRBD2 (5 bases each). V lost 7 bases, J lost 6 bases, and 10 bases lay in between. This CDR3 is built from 11 residues. From germline, CDR1 is MNHNY and CDR2 SVGAGI (reference sequence).

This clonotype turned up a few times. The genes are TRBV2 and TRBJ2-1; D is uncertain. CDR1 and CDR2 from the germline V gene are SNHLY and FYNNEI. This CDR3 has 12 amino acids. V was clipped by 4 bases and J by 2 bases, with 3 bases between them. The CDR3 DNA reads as TGTGCCAGCAGTGTGACCTACAATGAGCAGTTCTTC. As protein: CASSVTYNEQFF.

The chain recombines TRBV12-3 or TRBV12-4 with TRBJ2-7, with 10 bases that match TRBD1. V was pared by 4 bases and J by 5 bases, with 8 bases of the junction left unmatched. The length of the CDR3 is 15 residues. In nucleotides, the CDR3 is TGTGCCAGCAGTTACCGGGACAGGGGCGTCGACGAGCAGTACTTC. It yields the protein CASSYRDRGVDEQYF.

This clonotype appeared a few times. The CDR3 spells CASSVLYGYTF. The CDR3 nucleotides read TGTGCCAGCAGTGTCCTCTATGGCTACACCTTC. The chain recombines TRBV2 with TRBJ1-2; D is uncertain. The V end lost 4 bases, the J end lost 4 bases, and 4 bases lay between the germline ends. Germline CDR1 reads SNHLY; CDR2 reads FYNNEI. The CDR3 contains 11 residues.

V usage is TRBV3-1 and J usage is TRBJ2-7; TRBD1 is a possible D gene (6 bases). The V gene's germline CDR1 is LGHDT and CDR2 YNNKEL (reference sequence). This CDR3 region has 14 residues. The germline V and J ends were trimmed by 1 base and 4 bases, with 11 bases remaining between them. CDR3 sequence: CASSQGGLEYEQYF. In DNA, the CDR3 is TGTGCCAGCAGCCAAGGGGGGCTAGAGTACGAGCAGTACTTC.

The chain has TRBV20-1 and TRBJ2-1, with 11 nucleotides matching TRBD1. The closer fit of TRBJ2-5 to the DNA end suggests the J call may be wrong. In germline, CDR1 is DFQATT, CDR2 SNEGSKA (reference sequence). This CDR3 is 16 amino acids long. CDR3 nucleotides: TGCAGTGCACCCAGGACGGGACAGGGGGGAATGGAGACCCAGTACTTC. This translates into CSAPRTGQGGMETQYF.

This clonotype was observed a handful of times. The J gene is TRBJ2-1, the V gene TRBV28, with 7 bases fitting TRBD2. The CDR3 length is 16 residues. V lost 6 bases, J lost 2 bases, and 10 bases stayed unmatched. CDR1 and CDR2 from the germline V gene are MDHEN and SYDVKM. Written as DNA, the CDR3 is TGTGCCAGCAGGTCCACTAGCGTTTTAGCCTACAATGAGCAGTTCTTC. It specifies CASRSTSVLAYNEQFF.

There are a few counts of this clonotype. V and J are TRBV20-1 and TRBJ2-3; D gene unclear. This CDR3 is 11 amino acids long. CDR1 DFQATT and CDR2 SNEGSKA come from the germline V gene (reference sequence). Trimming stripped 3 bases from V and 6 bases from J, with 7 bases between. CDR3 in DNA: TGCAGTGCTAGTTCGGGTGATACGCAGTATTTT. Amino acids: CSASSGDTQYF.

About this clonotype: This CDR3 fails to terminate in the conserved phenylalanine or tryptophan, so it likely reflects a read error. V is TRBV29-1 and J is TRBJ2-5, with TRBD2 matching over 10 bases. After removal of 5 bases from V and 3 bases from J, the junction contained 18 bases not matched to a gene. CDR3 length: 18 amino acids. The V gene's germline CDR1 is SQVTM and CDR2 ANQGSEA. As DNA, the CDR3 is TGCAGCGTTTGGGGGCTAGCGGGGGCCCGCGTCACCGAAGAGACCCAGTACCTC. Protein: CSVWGLAGARVTEETQYL.

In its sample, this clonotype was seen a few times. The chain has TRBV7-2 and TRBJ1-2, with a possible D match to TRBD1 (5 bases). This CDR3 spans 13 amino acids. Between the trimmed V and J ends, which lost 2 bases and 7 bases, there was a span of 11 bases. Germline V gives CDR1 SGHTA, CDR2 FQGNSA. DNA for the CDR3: TGTGCCAGCAGCTTAACCTCCGGGGGTGGCTACACCTTC. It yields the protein CASSLTSGGGYTF.

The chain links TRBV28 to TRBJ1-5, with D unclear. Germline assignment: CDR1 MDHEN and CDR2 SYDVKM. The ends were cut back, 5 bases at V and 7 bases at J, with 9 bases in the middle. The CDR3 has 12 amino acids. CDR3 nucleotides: TGTGCCAGCAGTACGGGTAGGCAGCCCCAGCATTTT. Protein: CASSTGRQPQHF.

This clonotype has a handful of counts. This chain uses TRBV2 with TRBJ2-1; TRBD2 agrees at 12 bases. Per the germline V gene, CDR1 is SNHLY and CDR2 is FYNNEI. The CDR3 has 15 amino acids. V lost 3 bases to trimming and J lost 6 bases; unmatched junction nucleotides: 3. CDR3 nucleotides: TGTGCCAGCAGTGAGAGGGGACTAGCGGGCAATGAGCAGTTCTTC. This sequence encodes CASSERGLAGNEQFF.

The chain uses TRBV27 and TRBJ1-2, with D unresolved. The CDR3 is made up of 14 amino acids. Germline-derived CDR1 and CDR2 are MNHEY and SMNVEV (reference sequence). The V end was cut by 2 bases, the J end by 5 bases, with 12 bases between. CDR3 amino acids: CASSLNGPGYGYTF. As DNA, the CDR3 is TGTGCCAGCAGTTTAAACGGCCCGGGATATGGCTACACCTTC.

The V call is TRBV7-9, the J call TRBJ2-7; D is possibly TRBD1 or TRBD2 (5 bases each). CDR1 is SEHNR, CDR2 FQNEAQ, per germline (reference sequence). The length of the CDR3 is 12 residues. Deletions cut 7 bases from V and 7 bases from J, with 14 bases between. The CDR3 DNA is TGTGCCAGCAACTACGGGACGGGGGAGCAGTACTTC. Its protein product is CASNYGTGEQYF.

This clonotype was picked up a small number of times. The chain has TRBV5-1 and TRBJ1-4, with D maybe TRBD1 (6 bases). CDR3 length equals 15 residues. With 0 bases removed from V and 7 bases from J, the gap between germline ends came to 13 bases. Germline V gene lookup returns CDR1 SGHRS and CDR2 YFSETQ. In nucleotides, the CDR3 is TGCGCCAGCAGCTTGGTAACAGGGAGGGGTGAAAAACTGTTTTTT. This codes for CASSLVTGRGEKLFF.

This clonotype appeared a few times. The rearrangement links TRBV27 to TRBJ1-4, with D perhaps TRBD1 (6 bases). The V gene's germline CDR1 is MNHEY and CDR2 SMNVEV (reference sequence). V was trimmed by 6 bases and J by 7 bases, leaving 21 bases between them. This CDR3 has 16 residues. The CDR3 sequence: CASSFKQGLGGEKLFF. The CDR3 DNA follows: TGTGCCAGCAGCTTCAAACAGGGTTTAGGCGGTGAAAAACTGTTTTTT.

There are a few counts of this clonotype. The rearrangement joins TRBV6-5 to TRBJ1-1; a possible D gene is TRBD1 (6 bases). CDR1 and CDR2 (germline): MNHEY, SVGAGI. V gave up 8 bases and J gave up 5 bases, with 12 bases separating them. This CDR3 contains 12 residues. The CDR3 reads CASGAGETEAFF. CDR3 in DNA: TGTGCCAGCGGGGCAGGGGAGACTGAAGCTTTCTTT.

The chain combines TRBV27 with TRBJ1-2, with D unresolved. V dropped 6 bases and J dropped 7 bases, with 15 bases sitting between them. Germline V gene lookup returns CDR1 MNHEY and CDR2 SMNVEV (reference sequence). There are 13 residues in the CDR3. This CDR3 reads CASSPFPAAGYTF. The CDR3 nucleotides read TGTGCCAGCAGCCCGTTTCCGGCGGCTGGCTACACCTTC.

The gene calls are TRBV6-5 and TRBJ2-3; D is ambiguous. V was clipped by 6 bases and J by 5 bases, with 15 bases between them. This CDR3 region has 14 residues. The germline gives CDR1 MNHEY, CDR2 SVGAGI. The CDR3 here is CASSSLSGRDTQYF. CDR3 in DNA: TGTGCCAGCAGCAGCCTCTCCGGGCGAGATACGCAGTATTTT.

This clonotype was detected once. The CDR3 nucleotides read TGTGCCAGCGCTAGCGGCTCCTACAATGAGCAGTTCTTC. This codes for CASASGSYNEQFF. This chain links TRBV3-1 with TRBJ2-1; 7 nucleotides agree with TRBD2. The CDR3 contains 13 residues. Germline trimming cut 8 bases from V and 0 bases from J; bases unmatched to any gene: 1. Per germline, CDR1 LGHDT and CDR2 YNNKEL (reference sequence).

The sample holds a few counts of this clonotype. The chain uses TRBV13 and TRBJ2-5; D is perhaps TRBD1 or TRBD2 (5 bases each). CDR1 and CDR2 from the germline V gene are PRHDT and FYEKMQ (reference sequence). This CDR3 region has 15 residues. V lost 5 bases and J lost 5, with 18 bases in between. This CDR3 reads CASSGGRFRGETQYF. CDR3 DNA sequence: TGTGCCAGCAGCGGGGGACGATTCCGGGGCGAGACCCAGTACTTC.

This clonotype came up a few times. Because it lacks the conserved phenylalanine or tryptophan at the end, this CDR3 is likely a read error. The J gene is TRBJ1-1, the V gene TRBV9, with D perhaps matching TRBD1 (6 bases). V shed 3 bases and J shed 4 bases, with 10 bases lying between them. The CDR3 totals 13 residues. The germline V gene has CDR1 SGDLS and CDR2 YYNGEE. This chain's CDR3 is CASSGGGLTEAFS. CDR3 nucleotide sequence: TGTGCCAGCAGCGGGGGGGGGCTCACTGAAGCTTTCTCT.

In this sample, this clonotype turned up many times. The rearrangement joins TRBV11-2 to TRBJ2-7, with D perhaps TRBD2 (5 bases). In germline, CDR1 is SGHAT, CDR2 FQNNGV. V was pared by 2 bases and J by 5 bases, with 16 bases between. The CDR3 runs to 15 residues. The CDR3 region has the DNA TGTGCCAGCAGCTTATATTCAGGTACGGGAAACGAGCAGTACTTC. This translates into CASSLYSGTGNEQYF.